These T cell receptor beta chains were read from a single sample in a study of blood T cells in healthy people across ages. TCRdb independently ran MiXCR on the 5' RACE reads; one entry per CDR3 protein. The profile covers 870,000 or so distinct CDR3 sequences, with under 35% appearing a single time and around 16% taken by the ten largest. Source material: blood. The receptors originated from a woman over 75 in good health. The CDR3 runs from the conserved cysteine through the conserved F or W. Each record gives: clone size, J gene, V gene, D gene, CDR3 DNA, CDR3 protein. A D gene is named only where the DNA matches it firmly. Rows give clone size only sometimes, using once, few, many, or a class for an expanded clone.

>-|TRBJ2-1|TRBV11-1|TRBD2
TGTGCCAGCAGCTTAGGAGGGACTAGCGGGGGAAGTGAGCAGTTCTTC
CASSLGGTSGGSEQFF
>many|TRBJ2-3|TRBV5-1|TRBD1
TGCGCCAGCAGCTTGGCCGGACAGGTCACAGATACGCAGTATTTT
CASSLAGQVTDTQYF
>-|TRBJ2-3|TRBV7-7|-
TGTGCTAGCAGCGTCGGACTGTTCGGCACAGATACGCAGTATTTT
CASSVGLFGTDTQYF
>many|TRBJ2-4|TRBV4-3|-
TGCGCCAGCAGCCAAGAGCCAGGGAAAAACATTCAGTACTTC
CASSQEPGKNIQYF
>-|TRBJ2-2|TRBV5-1|-
TGCGCCAGCACAGGAACTGGCACCGGGGAGCTGTTTTTT
CASTGTGTGELFF
>-|TRBJ2-5|TRBV24-1|-
TGTGCCACCAGTGACGATCGGGAGACCCAGTACTTC
CATSDDRETQYF
>many|TRBJ1-1|TRBV15|TRBD1
TGTGCCACCAGCAGGGCCGACAGGGATGCTTTCTTT
CATSRADRDAFF
>-|TRBJ1-5|TRBV5-5|-
TGTGCCAGCAGCTTGGCCCCAGAGTATCAGCCCCAGCATTTT
CASSLAPEYQPQHF
>once|TRBJ2-3|TRBV5-6|-
TGTGCCAGCAGCTCTTTAGGCTCAGGGGCTGATACGCAGTATTTT
CASSSLGSGADTQYF
>many|TRBJ2-1|TRBV6-2/TRBV6-3|TRBD1
TGTGCCAGCAGTTCCACAGGGGGGTATTACAATGAGCAGTTCTTC
CASSSTGGYYNEQFF
>-|TRBJ2-3|TRBV5-1|TRBD2
TGCGCCAGCAGCCTGGGGCGGGGGGCTAACACAGATACGCAGTATTTT
CASSLGRGANTDTQYF
>-|TRBJ2-5|TRBV11-3|TRBD2
TGTGCCAGCAGCCTAGTAGGGAGGGCTGCTAGCGGTGACTCAGAGACCCAGTGCTTC
CASSLVGRAASGDSETQCF
>few|TRBJ2-3|TRBV12-3/TRBV12-4|-
TGTGCCAGCAGTTTATGGGGCGGGCCCAGAGCAGATACGCAGTATTTT
CASSLWGGPRADTQYF
>-|TRBJ2-4|TRBV7-9|TRBD1
TGTGCCAGCAGCGGGACCCCGGGACAGGGGGCAAAAGACATTCAGTACTTC
CASSGTPGQGAKDIQYF
>many|TRBJ2-3|TRBV30|-
TGTGCCTGGACCACAGGGCCCAGGCGGAATACGCAGTATTTT
CAWTTGPRRNTQYF
>-|TRBJ1-3|TRBV25-1|-
TGTGCCAGCAGCAGGTCGACCGGAAACACCATATATTTT
CASSRSTGNTIYF
>many|TRBJ2-1|TRBV6-1|TRBD1
TGTGCCAGCACCGCTCGGGACAGGGGAAATGAGCAGTTCTTC
CASTARDRGNEQFF
>-|TRBJ1-5|TRBV27|-
TGTGCCAGCAGTTTAGTGGGGGGCCCGGGTTTTCGAAGGGCCCATCAGCCCCAGCATTTT
CASSLVGGPGFRRAHQPQHF
>-|TRBJ1-2|TRBV20-1|TRBD1
TGCAGGGCTAGAGGGGGCAGAAGCGGCTACATCTTC
CRARGGRSGYIF
>-|TRBJ2-2|TRBV29-1|-
TGCAGCGTACAGACAGCTAACACCGGGGAGCTGTTTTTT
CSVQTANTGELFF
>-|TRBJ2-1|TRBV7-2|TRBD1
TGTGCCAGCAGCAAGGGGGGACAGGGGGCGGGTGAGCAGTTCTTC
CASSKGGQGAGEQFF
>once|TRBJ2-5|TRBV18|TRBD1
TGTGCCAGCTCATTTGGGACAGGTACAACTCAAGAGACCCAGTACTTC
CASSFGTGTTQETQYF
>many|TRBJ2-1|TRBV3-1|TRBD1
TGTGCCAGCAGCCGCCGATTCACGGGGACAGGGGACTACAATGAGCAGTTCTTC
CASSRRFTGTGDYNEQFF
>few|TRBJ2-2|TRBV7-9|-
TGTGCCAGCAGGCTTACAGCGAACACCGGGGAGCTGTTTTTT
CASRLTANTGELFF
>-|TRBJ2-7|TRBV20-1|-
TGCAGTGCTAGAGAAGGGGGGGCCTCCTACAATGAGCAGTACTTC
CSAREGGASYNEQYF
>many|TRBJ2-7|TRBV20-1|TRBD1
TGCAGTGCCCTGGGACAGACCTACGAGCAGTACTTC
CSALGQTYEQYF
>-|TRBJ2-3|TRBV20-1|-
TGCAGTGCTAATGACCCTAGTCGGGGGTACGATACGCAGTATTTT
CSANDPSRGYDTQYF
>many|TRBJ1-1|TRBV7-9|-
TGTGCCAGCAGCTTCGGGGGCCGGGCCGGCACTGAAGCTTTCTTT
CASSFGGRAGTEAFF
>few|TRBJ1-1|TRBV9|-
TGTGCCAGCGACTCGGGGGCTTCGGGTGAAGCTTTCTTT
CASDSGASGEAFF
>few|TRBJ2-7|TRBV2|-
TGTGCCAGCAGTGGGGGGACCCTGACCGGCGAGCAGTACTTC
CASSGGTLTGEQYF
>many|TRBJ2-1|TRBV2|TRBD1
TGTGCCAGCAGTGAACCCGGGACAGGGGGCTACAATGAGCAGTTCTTC
CASSEPGTGGYNEQFF
>-|TRBJ1-2|TRBV24-1|-
TGTGCCACCAGTGATTCACCTCCAGAAGATAACTATGGCTACACCTTC
CATSDSPPEDNYGYTF
>few|TRBJ2-2|TRBV9|TRBD1
TGTGCCAGCAGCGCTATAGGGACAGAGAGAACCGGGGAGCTGTTTTTT
CASSAIGTERTGELFF
>-|TRBJ2-3|TRBV5-1|-
TGCGCCAGCGGCCAGAAATCAGATACGCAGTATTTT
CASGQKSDTQYF
>few|TRBJ1-6|TRBV7-2|-
TGTGCCAGCAGCTTTATGAATTCACCCCTCCACTTT
CASSFMNSPLHF
>many|TRBJ1-5|TRBV12-3/TRBV12-4|TRBD1
TGTGCCAGCAGTCTAGGGACAGACAATCAGCCCCAGCATTTT
CASSLGTDNQPQHF
>-|TRBJ2-3|TRBV15|TRBD2
TGTGCCACCAGCCCAATAGCGGGAGTCTGGTCCACAGATACGCAGTATTTT
CATSPIAGVWSTDTQYF
>-|TRBJ2-2|TRBV2|TRBD2
TGTGCCGGCAGTGTGGCGGGAGTAGGCACCGGGGAGCTGTTTTTT
CAGSVAGVGTGELFF
>many|TRBJ2-7|TRBV15|TRBD1
TGTGCCACCAGCATCCGACAGGGATCCTACGAGCAGTACTTC
CATSIRQGSYEQYF
>few|TRBJ1-2|TRBV12-3/TRBV12-4|-
TGTGCCAGCAGTTTCGGGGCCCCGGAAGGCTACACCTTC
CASSFGAPEGYTF
>many|TRBJ2-1|TRBV4-1|TRBD2
TGCGCCAGCAGCCAAGATGCGGTAGCGGGGGGGCCTGAGCAGTTCTTC
CASSQDAVAGGPEQFF
>few|TRBJ2-5|TRBV4-2|-
TGTGCCAGCAGCCAAGTGGTAGGGCCGGGTGGGGAGCAGTACTTC
CASSQVVGPGGEQYF
>many|TRBJ1-5|TRBV27|TRBD1
TGTGCCAGCAGTTTATCCGGGACAGGGGGTAGACAGCCCCAGCATTTT
CASSLSGTGGRQPQHF
>-|TRBJ1-2|TRBV6-5|-
TGTGCCAGCAACCGGGGAGAGGGCCCCTATGGCTACACCTTC
CASNRGEGPYGYTF
>-|TRBJ2-1|TRBV4-3|TRBD2
TGCGCCAGCAGCCAAGACCGGGACTATATCAATGAGCAGTTCTTC
CASSQDRDYINEQFF
>-|TRBJ2-3|TRBV20-1|TRBD2
TGCAGTGCTAGTCAACCGCTAGCGGGAGGAGTTACGCAGTATTTT
CSASQPLAGGVTQYF
>once|TRBJ2-1|TRBV19|TRBD1
TGTGCCAGTAGTATCGAAAGGACAGGGGGATTCGGTGAGCAGTTCTTC
CASSIERTGGFGEQFF
>many|TRBJ2-1|TRBV5-1|TRBD1
TGCGCCAGCAGCTTGGGGACAGGGGTAACAATTGAGCAGTTCTTC
CASSLGTGVTIEQFF
>-|TRBJ1-3|TRBV5-1|-
TGCGCCAGCAGCTTGGGTGTTACGGGGGACGGTGGAAACACCATATATTTT
CASSLGVTGDGGNTIYF
>-|TRBJ1-6|TRBV25-1|TRBD1
TGTGCCAGCAGTGAATTCCAGGGGGTTAGTTCACCCCTCCACTTT
CASSEFQGVSSPLHF
>-|TRBJ2-1|TRBV7-2|-
TGTGCCAGCAGCTTATCCGGGACGGGGGCATACAATGAGCAGCTCTTC
CASSLSGTGAYNEQLF
>-|TRBJ1-3|TRBV7-9|-
TGTGCCAGCAGCCCCAAATACTTCTCTGGAAACACCATATATTTT
CASSPKYFSGNTIYF
>once|TRBJ2-1|TRBV5-1|-
TGCGCCAGCAGCCGTGAGTCAGGGGGGCACAATGAGCAGTTCTTC
CASSRESGGHNEQFF
>-|TRBJ1-6|TRBV20-1|-
TGCAGTGCTAGAGTTGCCCGGGGTCTAAATTCACCCCTCCACTTT
CSARVARGLNSPLHF
>many|TRBJ2-3|TRBV29-1|TRBD1
TGCAGCGTCCGTCGCGGGACAGGGGGCACAGATACGCAGTATTTT
CSVRRGTGGTDTQYF
>-|TRBJ1-1|TRBV30|TRBD1
TGTGCCTGCGGTTGGGGGACAGGGTCGTATGAAGCTTTCTTT
CACGWGTGSYEAFF
>-|TRBJ1-1|TRBV4-2|-
TGTGCCAGCAGTACGGTGACGCCGAACACTGAAGCTTTCTTT
CASSTVTPNTEAFF
>-|TRBJ1-4|TRBV9|-
TGTGCCAGCAGCCCTCCGACAGTCGCAACTAATGAAAAACTGTTTTTT
CASSPPTVATNEKLFF